This section outlines one TCR beta chain sequence together with its context. The data belong to a study of T cell changes during pregnancy in multiple sclerosis. Data came from immunoSEQ multiplex PCR; TCRdb stores just in-frame clones and leaves some out. The sample holds tens of thousands of clones; around 91% are singletons and the top ten take about 5.8%. The clonotype originates from a female donor with multiple sclerosis, enrolled in a pregnancy study. The sequenced sample was CD8+ T cells from peripheral blood mononuclear cells, obtained in the second trimester of pregnancy.

The CDR3 nucleotides read TGTGCCATCAGTGAGGGACTAGCGGGAGGGAATAACAATGAGCAGTTCTTC. Translation: CAISEGLAGGNNNEQFF. This chain connects TRBV10-3 to TRBJ2-1; 15 bases are a match to TRBD2. The CDR3 has 17 residues. Germline V gene lookup returns CDR1 ENHRY and CDR2 SYGVKD. V was clipped by 2 bases and J by 5 bases; unmatched bases: 4.